What follows are 23 T cell receptor beta chains derived from one specimen sequenced in a study of shared clonotypes between healthy human individuals. The protocol was immunoSEQ multiplex PCR, while the TCRdb copy is restricted to in-frame clones and leaves out a portion. This table holds 2 million to 3 million clones, 80% to 95% found once. Sequencing input: naive CD4+ T cells from PBMCs. Specified subset: CD45RA+ positively selected. These receptors came from a young man in good health. Some clones in this sample may be carry-over from other donors' samples.

A single count supports this clone. V usage is TRBV7-8 and J usage is TRBJ2-1; TRBD2 agrees at 10 bases. CDR1 SGHVS and CDR2 FQNEAQ come from the germline V gene. Trimming cost V 6 bases and J 0 bases; bases outside gene matches: 5. This CDR3 is 16 amino acids long. The CDR3 region has the DNA TGTGCCAGCAGACGACAGCGGGAGGGCTCCTACAATGAGCAGTTCTTC. Translated: CASRRQREGSYNEQFF.

This clone was detected only once. For the CDR3, the DNA is TGTGCCAGCAGCTTGAATCAGGGGGAAGGAGAGACCCAGTACTTC. Translating gives CASSLNQGEGETQYF. The chain employs TRBV7-3 and TRBJ2-5, with TRBD1 matching 7 bases. Trimming cost V 3 bases and J 4 bases; bases outside gene matches: 8. The CDR3 loop spans 15 amino acids. Germline V gives CDR1 SGHTA, CDR2 FQGTGA.

The chain links TRBV7-8 to TRBJ1-3, with D perhaps matching TRBD1 (6 bases). This CDR3 is built from 14 residues. Germline V CDR1 and CDR2: SGHVS, FQNEAQ. The germline V and J ends were trimmed by 5 bases and 6 bases, with 14 bases remaining between them. The CDR3 DNA sequence: TGTGCCAGCAGCCCGGGGGCAGTCGTAAACACCATATATTTT. Protein: CASSPGAVVNTIYF.

The chain joins TRBV7-9 to TRBJ2-3, with D perhaps TRBD1 (6 bases). Germline CDR1 reads SEHNR; CDR2 reads FQNEAQ (reference sequence). Between the trimmed V and J ends, which lost 5 bases and 6 bases, there was a span of 18 bases. The CDR3 has 15 amino acids. The CDR3 loop is CASSRSHQGLDTQYF. Here the CDR3 DNA reads TGTGCCAGCAGCAGGTCCCACCAGGGGTTGGATACGCAGTATTTT.

The V and J genes are TRBV7-2 and TRBJ2-7; 9 bases match TRBD1. Germline V CDR1 and CDR2: SGHTA, FQGNSA. The CDR3 sequence is 15 residues long. The V gene end was trimmed by 5 bases and the J gene end by 3 bases; junction bases not matched to a gene: 8. CDR3 coding DNA: TGTGCCAGCAGCAGACGGACAGGGGCCGACTACGAGCAGTACTTC. Its translation is CASSRRTGADYEQYF.

The rearrangement joins TRBV7-6 to TRBJ2-1, with D maybe TRBD2 (5 bases). CDR1 and CDR2 (germline): SGHVS, FNYEAQ. The V and J ends lost 4 bases and 10 bases respectively, with 23 bases between them. The CDR3 consists of 16 residues. CDR3 region: CASSSDGARRRGEQFF. DNA of the CDR3: TGTGCCAGCAGCTCCGACGGAGCGCGGAGGAGAGGAGAGCAGTTCTTC. The whole variable domain, remainder taken from reference TRBV7-6 and TRBJ2-1, is GAGVSQSPRYKVTKRGQDVALRCDPISGHVSLYWYRQALGQGPEFLTYFNYEAQQDKSGLPNDRFSAERPEGSISTLTIQRTEQRDSAMYRCASSSDGARRRGEQFFGPGTRLTVL.

The J gene is TRBJ2-1, the V gene TRBV28; the D gene is possibly TRBD2 (6 bases). This CDR3 contains 16 residues. V lost 1 base and J lost 4, with 14 bases in between. Germline CDR1 is MDHEN and CDR2 is SYDVKM. The CDR3, as DNA: TGTGCCAGCAGTTTATCTACGGGACTCCCTTACAATGAGCAGTTCTTC. Its protein product is CASSLSTGLPYNEQFF.

This clone occurred once. The chain carries TRBV27 and TRBJ2-5, with D perhaps TRBD1 (6 bases). The germline V and J ends were trimmed by 5 bases and 3 bases, with 10 bases remaining between them. The CDR3 loop spans 13 amino acids. The V gene's germline CDR1 is MNHEY and CDR2 SMNVEV (reference sequence). The CDR3 protein is CASSQGHEETQYF. CDR3 DNA sequence: TGTGCCAGCAGTCAGGGACACGAAGAGACCCAGTACTTC.

V and J are TRBV2 and TRBJ1-2; TRBD1 matches at 7 bases. This CDR3 comprises 13 residues. Germline V gene data show CDR1 as SNHLY and CDR2 as FYNNEI. Germline trimming cut 2 bases from V and 4 bases from J; bases unmatched to any gene: 1. The CDR3 reads CASSESGGYGYTF. The DNA for the CDR3 is TGTGCCAGCAGTGAATCAGGGGGCTATGGCTACACCTTC.

The chain is built from TRBV7-9 and TRBJ2-5; D gene uncertain. The CDR3 spans 14 residues. The ends were cut back, 3 bases at V and 2 bases at J, with 10 bases in the middle. Germline V gene data show CDR1 as SEHNR and CDR2 as FQNEAQ (reference sequence). CDR3 nucleotide sequence: TGTGCCAGCAGCTTTTTCTCGGAGCAAGAGACCCAGTACTTC. Translated: CASSFFSEQETQYF.

V is TRBV30 and J is TRBJ2-1, with a tentative D call TRBD1 (5 bases). With 3 bases removed from V and 0 bases from J, the gap between germline ends came to 21 bases. CDR1 and CDR2 (germline): GTSNPN, SVGIG (reference sequence). The length of the CDR3 is 18 residues. CDR3 region: CAWSPGWGHSSSYNEQFF. In DNA form, the CDR3 reads TGTGCCTGGAGCCCAGGGTGGGGCCACTCGAGCTCCTACAATGAGCAGTTCTTC.

The chain has TRBV9 and TRBJ1-3; 10 bases are shared with TRBD1. This CDR3 contains 15 residues. V lost 3 bases to trimming and J lost 3 bases; unmatched junction nucleotides: 3. Germline-derived CDR1 and CDR2 are SGDLS and YYNGEE. The CDR3 loop reads CASSGGTGVGNTIYF. The CDR3 DNA follows: TGTGCCAGCAGCGGGGGGACAGGGGTTGGAAACACCATATATTTT.

This chain uses TRBV9 with TRBJ2-1; D remains unclear. Germline V lookup: CDR1 SGDLS, CDR2 YYNGEE. This CDR3 is 13 amino acids long. V dropped 3 bases and J dropped 8 bases, with 12 bases sitting between them. The CDR3 spells CASSGPNSDEQFF. The CDR3 bases are TGTGCCAGCAGCGGCCCGAACTCGGATGAGCAGTTCTTC.

The genes are TRBV10-3 and TRBJ1-5, with D unresolved. The CDR3 spans 14 residues. Per germline, CDR1 ENHRY and CDR2 SYGVKD. V lost 5 bases and J lost 7, with 15 bases in between. CDR3 amino acids: CAISKNSRGQPQHF. The CDR3 bases are TGTGCCATCAGTAAGAACTCCCGAGGACAGCCCCAGCATTTT.

The chain joins TRBV2 to TRBJ1-2; the D gene is possibly TRBD1 (5 bases). Germline V lookup: CDR1 SNHLY, CDR2 FYNNEI. V was shortened by 2 bases and J by 8 bases, with 15 bases between the two germline ends. The CDR3 runs 14 residues. The CDR3: CASSETGAHPGYTF. The CDR3 DNA follows: TGTGCCAGCAGTGAAACAGGCGCCCACCCCGGCTACACCTTC.

This sequence joins TRBV29-1 and TRBJ2-1; TRBD2 matches at 7 bases. This CDR3 comprises 13 residues. With V trimmed by 6 bases and J by 9 bases, 11 bases remained unmatched. Per the germline V gene, CDR1 is SQVTM and CDR2 is ANQGSEA. The CDR3 DNA reads TGCAGCGTCCTAGAGGGAGGGACCGTTGAGCAGTTCTTC. Amino acid sequence: CSVLEGGTVEQFF.

The chain carries TRBV10-3 and TRBJ2-3; TRBD2 aligns across 14 bases. CDR3 size: 18 residues. Trimming at V came to 6 bases and at J to 3 bases, leaving 11 bases not matched to a gene. Germline V gene data show CDR1 as ENHRY and CDR2 as SYGVKD. CDR3 in amino acids: CAISGTGTSGSKTDTQYF. DNA of the CDR3: TGTGCCATCAGCGGGACCGGGACTAGCGGGAGTAAAACAGATACGCAGTATTTT.

The J gene is TRBJ2-7, the V gene TRBV9, with D perhaps TRBD2 (5 bases). The germline V gene encodes CDR1 SGDLS and CDR2 YYNGEE. This CDR3 region has 16 residues. Trimming took off 4 bases at V and 4 bases at J, with 21 bases between the two ends. The CDR3 sequence is CASSLEGGQLVYEQYF. DNA for the CDR3: TGTGCCAGCAGCCTCGAGGGTGGGCAACTAGTTTACGAGCAGTACTTC.

A word on this clone: The sample has other DNA sequences that encode this CDR3 too. This chain links TRBV18 with TRBJ2-3, with no clear D. The CDR3 covers 14 residues. Germline CDR1 reads KGHSH; CDR2 reads LQKENI. Trimming removed 1 base from V and 2 bases from J, with 7 bases in between. CDR3 sequence reads: CASSPLQNTDTQYF. In DNA, the CDR3 is TGTGCCAGCTCACCACTACAGAACACAGATACGCAGTATTTT.

The gene calls are TRBV5-4 and TRBJ2-7, with 13 bases identical to TRBD2. J lost 5 bases, V lost 4 bases, and 12 bases had no gene match. The CDR3 runs to 17 residues. CDR1 is SGHNT and CDR2 is YYREEE in the germline V gene (reference sequence). The CDR3 DNA sequence: TGTGCCAGCAGCCCAAGGACTAGCGGGAGTGTTTCCAACGAGCAGTACTTC. Its translation is CASSPRTSGSVSNEQYF.

Worth noting for this clone: Other DNA sequences within the sample encode an identical CDR3. As DNA, the CDR3 is TGCAGCGTTGATCAGGGTGCAGATACGCAGTATTTT. Translating gives CSVDQGADTQYF. The chain links TRBV29-1 to TRBJ2-3; the D gene is possibly TRBD1 (5 bases). The length of the CDR3 is 12 residues. Germline CDR1 SQVTM, CDR2 ANQGSEA. Trimming left V 3 bases short and J 4 bases short, with 8 bases between.

The chain is built from TRBV28 and TRBJ2-1, with 11 bases that match TRBD2. The germline CDR1 and CDR2 sequences are MDHEN and SYDVKM. The CDR3 totals 14 residues. V was clipped by 6 bases and J by 4 bases; unmatched bases: 2. In nucleotides, the CDR3 is TGTGCCAGCAGGGGACTAGCGGTATACAATGAGCAGTTCTTC. Its translation is CASRGLAVYNEQFF.

The J gene is TRBJ2-3, the V gene TRBV11-2, with 7 bases matching TRBD2. CDR3 length: 14 amino acids. CDR1 is SGHAT and CDR2 is FQNNGV in the germline V gene. J lost 5 bases, V lost 3 bases, and 5 bases had no gene match. The CDR3 DNA sequence: TGTGCCAGCAGCTTCCGCGGGAGTAGAGATACGCAGTATTTT. Residues: CASSFRGSRDTQYF. The complete variable domain, with remaining parts taken from reference TRBV11-2 and TRBJ2-3, reads EAGVAQSPRYKIIEKRQSVAFWCNPISGHATLYWYQQILGQGPKLLIQFQNNGVVDDSQLPKDRFSAERLKGVDSTLKIQPAKLEDSAVYLCASSFRGSRDTQYFGPGTRLTVL.